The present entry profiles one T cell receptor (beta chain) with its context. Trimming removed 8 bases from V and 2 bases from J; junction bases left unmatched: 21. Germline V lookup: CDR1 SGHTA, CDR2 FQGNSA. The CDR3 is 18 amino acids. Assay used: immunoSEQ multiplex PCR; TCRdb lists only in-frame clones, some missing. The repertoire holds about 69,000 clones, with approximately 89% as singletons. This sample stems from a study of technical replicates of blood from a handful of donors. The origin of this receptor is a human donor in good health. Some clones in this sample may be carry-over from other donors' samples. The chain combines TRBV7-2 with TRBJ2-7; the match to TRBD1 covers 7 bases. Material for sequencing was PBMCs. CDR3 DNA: TGTGCCAGCTCACCGGGACAGTCGAGACGCTCCTTTACCTACGAGCAGTACTTC. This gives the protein CASSPGQSRRSFTYEQYF.